This is a list of T cell receptor beta chains from one sample in a study of cytomegalovirus exposure and HLA in healthy donors. Assay used: immunoSEQ multiplex PCR; TCRdb lists only in-frame clones, some missing. This sample has about 140,000 clones, with roughly 9.8% found just once. Sequenced input: PBMCs. These receptors all stem from a man aged 50 to 59 in good health and CMV-seronegative. CDR3s include the opening cysteine and the closing phenylalanine or tryptophan. The D gene is left open where the match is weak. Clone size, where shown, is once, few, many, or a class for clones that have expanded.

TRBD2 | TRBJ2-5 | TRBV9 | . | CASSVMSGGYQETQYF | TGTGCCAGCAGCGTAATGAGCGGGGGGTACCAAGAGACCCAGTACTTC
TRBD2 | TRBJ2-1 | TRBV28 | . | CASSRNYLAGPYNEQFF | TGTGCCAGCAGTCGCAATTATCTAGCGGGGCCCTACAATGAGCAGTTCTTC
TRBD2 | TRBJ2-1 | TRBV2 | few | CASSERGLAGNEQFF | TGTGCCAGCAGTGAAAGGGGACTAGCGGGAAATGAGCAGTTCTTC
TRBD1 | TRBJ1-5 | TRBV6-4 | . | CASSEGQGNQPQHF | TGTGCCAGCAGTGAGGGACAGGGCAATCAGCCCCAGCATTTT
TRBD2 | TRBJ2-3 | TRBV10-3 | few | CAISELTSGRTDTQYF | TGTGCCATCAGTGAGCTGACTAGCGGACGCACAGATACGCAGTATTTT
. | TRBJ1-3 | TRBV13 | few | CASSLVQSSFGNTIYF | TGTGCCAGCAGCTTAGTGCAGTCATCCTTTGGAAACACCATATATTTT
. | TRBJ2-7 | TRBV30 | . | CAWRGGGAPGYEQYF | TGTGCCTGGAGGGGTGGGGGGGCGCCAGGCTACGAGCAGTACTTC
. | TRBJ2-5 | TRBV5-1 | few | CATTEEGETQYF | TGCGCCACCACCGAGGAGGGAGAGACCCAGTACTTC
TRBD1 | TRBJ1-3 | TRBV25-1 | few | CASSDTAGGPDTIYF | TGTGCCAGCAGTGATACGGCAGGGGGACCGGACACCATATATTTT
. | TRBJ1-3 | TRBV4-1 | few | CASSQESPAAGGNTIYF | TGCGCCAGCAGCCAAGAGTCTCCGGCAGCGGGAGGAAACACCATATATTTT